This TCR beta chain was profiled in a study of CD8 T cells in Susac syndrome. Germline V gene sequence: CDR1 SGDLS, CDR2 YYNGEE. With V trimmed by 4 bases and J by 5 bases, 11 bases remained unmatched. This CDR3 is 18 amino acids long. It was with random hexamers that roughly 0.5 to 1 ug RNA was reverse transcribed. TCRdb called the immunoSEQ multiplex PCR reads again in MiXCR, with one record for every CDR3 protein. Here the sample spans 120,000 to 150,000 distinct CDR3 sequences, 95% being singletons. The source material was CD4+ T cells from PBMCs. This clonotype was obtained from a human donor with Susac syndrome. This sequence joins TRBV9 and TRBJ2-1, with 14 bases matching TRBD2. CDR3 bases: TGTGCCAGCAGCCCATTCGGGACTAGCGGGAGAGGCGACAATGAGCAGTTCTTC. Translating gives CASSPFGTSGRGDNEQFF.